This T cell receptor (beta chain) stems from a study of post-analysis software for immune sequencing data. Study background: The study covered relapsing-remitting, secondary progressive and progressive-relapsing courses of multiple sclerosis. Points from the study as a whole: Controls had significantly higher normalized Chao1 diversity than multiple sclerosis patients. The F measure placed samples prepared in the same batch into strongly shared clusters.

This clonotype has only a few counts. Its matching antigen is unknown. Unique molecular identifiers were built into the TCR beta cDNA libraries. One entry per CDR3 protein, called by TCRdb with MiXCR from the PCR reads. Of roughly 430,000 distinct CDR3 sequences in the sample, more than 30% were seen once. Material: blood. This sequence originates from a girl aged 2 to 10 with multiple sclerosis.

CDR3 in DNA: TGTGCCAGCTCACTGGAGGGGTCAATCTACGAGCAGTACTTC. This codes for CASSLEGSIYEQYF. V usage is TRBV18 and J usage is TRBJ2-7, with D perhaps TRBD2 (6 bases). This CDR3 is 14 amino acids long. Trimming shortened V by 4 bases and J by 3 bases, and 13 bases separated the two germline ends. Germline CDR1 is KGHSH and CDR2 is LQKENI.